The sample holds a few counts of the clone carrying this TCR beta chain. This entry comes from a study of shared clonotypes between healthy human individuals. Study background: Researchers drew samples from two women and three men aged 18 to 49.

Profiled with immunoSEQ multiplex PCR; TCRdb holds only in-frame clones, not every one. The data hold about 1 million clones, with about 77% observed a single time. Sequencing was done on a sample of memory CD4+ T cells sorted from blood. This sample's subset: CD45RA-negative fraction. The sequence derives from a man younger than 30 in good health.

CDR3 nucleotide sequence: TGCAGTGCTAGAGTGGGGACTGAAGCTTTCTTT. It encodes CSARVGTEAFF. This chain connects TRBV20-1 to TRBJ1-1; D is uncertain. Trimming stripped 1 base from V and 5 bases from J, with 5 bases between. The CDR3 totals 11 residues. The germline gives CDR1 DFQATT, CDR2 SNEGSKA (reference sequence).